This TCR beta chain emerged from a study of cytomegalovirus exposure and HLA in healthy donors. Study at large: Unique TCRs numbering some 80 million, obtained from HLA-typed donors, made up an early data release. Findings and limits, study-wide: Prior analysis indicated that the majority of TCR beta V segments exhibited productivity approximately 90% or approximately 30% of the time. A later analysis linked a missense DCLRE1C variant to TCR beta V- and J-gene trimming. Indistinguishable V segments such as TRBV6-2 and TRBV6-3 were excluded.

A multiplex PCR was run with 60 Vbeta primers and 13 Jbeta primers. Clones were sequenced by immunoSEQ multiplex PCR, and TCRdb holds only the in-frame ones, with some missing. Of under 150,000 clones in the sample, roughly 80% were seen once. This CDR3 spans 21 amino acids. Germline V gene sequence: CDR1 PRHDT, CDR2 FYEKMQ (reference sequence). Unmatched junction bases numbered 22, after V lost 5 bases and J lost 1 base. In its sample, this clone was seen a few times. What it binds is not known. Sequenced input: PBMCs. The sequence derives from a man aged 25-40 years in good health and CMV-seronegative. The V and J genes are TRBV13 and TRBJ1-4; 7 nucleotides agree with TRBD1. DNA of the CDR3: TGTGCCAGCAGCCCGTACGCTCGGAAACAGGGGCGACGGATAACTAATGAAAAACTGTTTTTT. This sequence encodes CASSPYARKQGRRITNEKLFF.